These 23 T cell receptor beta chains were sequenced from one sample in a study of T cell repertoires in cytomegalovirus infection. Via MiXCR, TCRdb re-called the reads, giving one row per CDR3 protein. Of more than 150,000 distinct CDR3 sequences listed, approximately 19% are singletons. The sequencing input was PBMCs. The receptors shown here come from a human donor in good health (CMV status not recorded). Some clones in this sample may be carry-over from other donors' samples.

The table lists this clonotype with a few counts. The V call is TRBV7-9, the J call TRBJ2-7; D gene unclear. The germline V and J ends were trimmed by 4 bases and 4 bases, with 14 bases remaining between them. Germline values: CDR1 SEHNR, CDR2 FQNEAQ (reference sequence). The CDR3 contains 14 residues. As DNA, the CDR3 is TGTGCCAGCAGCTCTTCGGCAGCCAGGTACGAGCAGTACTTC. Its translation is CASSSSAARYEQYF.

This clonotype was observed a few times. The chain employs TRBV7-9 and TRBJ1-4; D might be TRBD1 (6 bases). The V and J ends lost 5 bases and 8 bases respectively, with 18 bases between them. This CDR3 has 15 residues. CDR1 is SEHNR, CDR2 FQNEAQ, per germline (reference sequence). The CDR3 reads CASSHDGGAGEKLFF. The CDR3 DNA sequence: TGTGCCAGCAGCCATGATGGGGGGGCCGGGGAAAAACTGTTTTTT.

This clonotype has a count of ten or more. The J gene is TRBJ2-3, the V gene TRBV7-2, with 11 bases identical to TRBD2. V was pared by 1 base and J by 4 bases, with 7 bases of the junction left unmatched. Germline CDR1 and CDR2: SGHTA and FQGNSA. The CDR3 has 17 amino acids. The chain's CDR3 is CASSLVGLSGRADTQYF. The CDR3 bases are TGTGCCAGCAGCTTAGTCGGTCTTAGCGGGAGGGCAGATACGCAGTATTTT.

Only a few counts were recorded for this clonotype. This rearrangement joins TRBV10-3 to TRBJ2-3; maybe TRBD1 (7 bases). The CDR3 covers 19 residues. Germline V gene sequence: CDR1 ENHRY, CDR2 SYGVKD. Trimming took 6 bases from V and 1 from J, leaving 26 bases between them. CDR3 in DNA: TGTGCCATCAGCAACCCCCGGGAGCAGGGGGATTTGGGCACAGATACGCAGTATTTT. It codes for CAISNPREQGDLGTDTQYF.

This clonotype was picked up a small number of times. The CDR3 coding sequence is TGCAGCGTTGGAGATTGGAACACCGGGGAGCTGTTTTTT. The encoded protein is CSVGDWNTGELFF. This chain connects TRBV29-1 to TRBJ2-2; D is undetermined. The CDR3 is 13 residues long. Between the trimmed V and J ends, which lost 4 bases and 1 base, there was a span of 7 bases. In germline, CDR1 is SQVTM, CDR2 ANQGSEA.

This clonotype was observed a handful of times. The rearrangement uses TRBV20-1 and TRBJ2-3; the D is unclear. The V gene's germline CDR1 is DFQATT and CDR2 SNEGSKA (reference sequence). Trimming removed 0 bases from V and 7 bases from J, with 14 bases in between. This CDR3 spans 14 amino acids. As DNA, the CDR3 is TGCAGTGCTAGAGATTTGGCTAGTCCTAATACGCAGTATTTT. It codes for CSARDLASPNTQYF.

The chain couples TRBV29-1 to TRBJ2-5, with 7 nucleotides matching TRBD1. Trimming cost V 6 bases and J 1 base; bases outside gene matches: 14. Germline lookup yields CDR1 SQVTM and CDR2 ANQGSEA. This CDR3 has 16 residues. The CDR3 sequence: CSVDSRDSRSQETQYF. CDR3 sequence (DNA): TGCAGCGTCGACTCCCGGGACAGTAGATCCCAAGAGACCCAGTACTTC.

The chain recombines TRBV14 with TRBJ2-2; TRBD1 might be the D (5 bases). Germline values: CDR1 SGHDN, CDR2 FVKESK. CDR3 length: 14 residues. V lost 3 bases, J lost 7 bases, and 12 bases lay in between. The CDR3 bases are TGTGCCAGCAGCCAGGACCAGGGATTCGGGGAGCTGTTTTTT. It specifies CASSQDQGFGELFF.

The chain combines TRBV20-1 with TRBJ2-1; TRBD1 might be the D (6 bases). The CDR3 sequence is 15 residues long. Germline V gene lookup returns CDR1 DFQATT and CDR2 SNEGSKA (reference sequence). With 1 base removed from V and 6 bases from J, the gap between germline ends came to 16 bases. The CDR3 nucleotides are TGCAGTGCTAGAGTGACAGGTACATATCGCAATGAGCAGTTCTTC. It is translated as CSARVTGTYRNEQFF.

The chain has TRBV13 and TRBJ2-2, with D hard to call. Germline lookup yields CDR1 PRHDT and CDR2 FYEKMQ (reference sequence). The CDR3 is 13 amino acids. V was shortened by 5 bases and J by 7 bases, with 11 bases between the two germline ends. CDR3 nucleotide sequence: TGTGCCAGCAGCCCCCTTCTCGGCGGGGAGCTGTTTTTT. This sequence encodes CASSPLLGGELFF.

This clonotype was seen many times. The chain is built from TRBV7-6 and TRBJ2-7; no reliable D call. V was trimmed by 2 bases and J by 3 bases, leaving 11 bases between them. The CDR3 is 14 residues long. Germline-derived CDR1 and CDR2 are SGHVS and FNYEAQ. The CDR3: CASSLSPGLYEQYF. The CDR3 nucleotides are TGTGCCAGCAGCTTATCCCCGGGCCTCTACGAGCAGTACTTC.

This rearrangement joins TRBV29-1 to TRBJ1-5, with D perhaps TRBD1 (6 bases). V dropped 4 bases and J dropped 7 bases, with 20 bases sitting between them. CDR1 is SQVTM and CDR2 is ANQGSEA in the germline V gene. This CDR3 region has 15 residues. The CDR3 region is CSVVVGGGLRQPQHF. In DNA form, the CDR3 reads TGCAGCGTTGTGGTCGGGGGCGGTTTACGCCAGCCCCAGCATTTT.

This clonotype came up once. The genes are TRBV13 and TRBJ1-1; D is ambiguous. Trimming left V 6 bases short and J 1 base short, with 15 bases between. Per germline, CDR1 PRHDT and CDR2 FYEKMQ (reference sequence). This CDR3 comprises 15 residues. The CDR3 DNA sequence: TGTGCCAGCAGGTCTCTGAAGGTGACGAACACTGAAGCTTTCTTT. This sequence encodes CASRSLKVTNTEAFF.

This clonotype was seen more than once but under ten times. This chain links TRBV20-1 with TRBJ2-5; D not resolved. Deletions cut 1 base from V and 5 bases from J, with 20 bases between. Per germline, CDR1 DFQATT and CDR2 SNEGSKA (reference sequence). There are 16 residues in the CDR3. The CDR3 spells CSARVSSDPPRETQYF. The CDR3 DNA reads TGCAGTGCTAGAGTCTCTTCGGACCCACCGAGGGAGACCCAGTACTTC.

This clonotype was seen a few times. The chain joins TRBV6-2 or TRBV6-3 to TRBJ2-1; D remains ambiguous. CDR3 length equals 12 residues. Germline V gene lookup returns CDR1 MNHEY and CDR2 SVGEGT. Trimming removed 2 bases from V and 5 bases from J, with 4 bases in between. In DNA, the CDR3 is TGTGCCAGCAGTTACCCAAACAATGAGCAGTTCTTC. This gives the protein CASSYPNNEQFF.

This clonotype appeared a few times. CDR3 sequence reads: CATSARLDGELFF. The CDR3 nucleotides read TGTGCCACCAGCGCCCGGTTAGACGGGGAGCTGTTTTTT. The chain couples TRBV15 to TRBJ2-2; D is undetermined. The germline V and J ends were trimmed by 5 bases and 7 bases, with 11 bases remaining between them. In germline, CDR1 is LNHNV, CDR2 YYDKDF (reference sequence). The CDR3 loop spans 13 amino acids.

A few counts support this clonotype. The chain carries TRBV15 and TRBJ2-2; unclear D gene. This CDR3 spans 14 amino acids. V was cut by 0 bases and J by 7 bases, with 9 bases left in between. The germline CDR1 and CDR2 sequences are LNHNV and YYDKDF (reference sequence). The CDR3 bases are TGTGCCACCAGCAGAGATAACGAAGGCGGGGAGCTGTTTTTT. The encoded protein is CATSRDNEGGELFF.

V usage is TRBV6-6 and J usage is TRBJ2-1; D assignment may be TRBD1 or TRBD2 (5 bases each). The ends were cut back, 2 bases at V and 9 bases at J, with 14 bases in the middle. Germline CDR1 MNHNY, CDR2 SVGAGI (reference sequence). The CDR3 length is 14 residues. DNA of the CDR3: TGTGCCAGCAGTTACCCAAAGATCGGGGCTGAGCAGTTCTTC. Its protein product is CASSYPKIGAEQFF.

The chain combines TRBV30 with TRBJ1-1; D is ambiguous. The length of the CDR3 is 15 residues. Germline V gives CDR1 GTSNPN, CDR2 SVGIG (reference sequence). Trimming cost V 6 bases and J 5 bases, with 22 bases left between them. This CDR3 reads CACLPARGERTEAFF. The CDR3 DNA follows: TGTGCCTGCCTCCCGGCCCGGGGAGAGAGGACTGAAGCTTTCTTT.

This chain connects TRBV7-6 to TRBJ2-5; D gene ambiguous. Deletions cut 6 bases from V and 6 bases from J, with 14 bases between. The CDR3 is made up of 13 amino acids. Germline V gene sequence: CDR1 SGHVS, CDR2 FNYEAQ. The CDR3 DNA follows: TGTGCCAGCAGGCCCGACGAGTGGAAGACCCAGTACTTC. Protein sequence: CASRPDEWKTQYF.

This clonotype was seen just once. With a much larger clone just one base away, this may be a read error. The CDR3 does not end in the conserved phenylalanine or tryptophan, so this is likely a read error. The rearrangement joins TRBV7-2 to TRBJ2-1; D unresolved. CDR1 SGHTA and CDR2 FQGNSA come from the germline V gene. V was trimmed by 5 bases and J by 8 bases, leaving 10 bases between them. The CDR3 runs 12 residues. CDR3 amino acids: CASSPPEDEQFC. CDR3 bases: TGTGCCAGCAGCCCCCCAGAGGATGAGCAGTTCTGC.

This clonotype appeared a few times. V usage is TRBV6-2 or TRBV6-3 and J usage is TRBJ1-5, with a possible D match to TRBD1 (5 bases). The CDR3 loop spans 13 amino acids. From germline, CDR1 is MNHEY and CDR2 SVGEGT. Trimming left V 6 bases short and J 8 bases short, with 14 bases between. The DNA for the CDR3 is TGTGCCAGCAGCAAGACAGAGGTTAAGCCCCAGCATTTT. This sequence encodes CASSKTEVKPQHF.

CDR3: CASSLSGGAHNEQFF. The CDR3 DNA is TGTGCCAGCAGTTTATCGGGCGGGGCCCACAATGAGCAGTTCTTC. The chain combines TRBV27 with TRBJ2-1; a possible D gene is TRBD2 (6 bases). V gave up 0 bases and J gave up 5 bases, with 11 bases separating them. The CDR3 is 15 amino acids. Germline loops: CDR1 MNHEY, CDR2 SMNVEV (reference sequence).